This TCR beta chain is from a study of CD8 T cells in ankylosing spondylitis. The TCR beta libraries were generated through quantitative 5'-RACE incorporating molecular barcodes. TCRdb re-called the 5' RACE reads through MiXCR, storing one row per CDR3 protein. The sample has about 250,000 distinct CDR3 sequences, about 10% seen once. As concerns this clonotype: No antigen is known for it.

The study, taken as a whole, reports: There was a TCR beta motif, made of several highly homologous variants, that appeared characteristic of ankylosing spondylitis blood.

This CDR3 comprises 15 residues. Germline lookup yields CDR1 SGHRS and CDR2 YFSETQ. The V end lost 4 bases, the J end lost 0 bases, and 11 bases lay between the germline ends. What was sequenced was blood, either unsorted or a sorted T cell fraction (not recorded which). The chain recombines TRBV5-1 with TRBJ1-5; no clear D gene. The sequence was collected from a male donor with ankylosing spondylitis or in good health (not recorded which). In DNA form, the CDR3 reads TGCGCCAGCAGCCCGTGGTGGCGTAGCAATCAGCCCCAGCATTTT. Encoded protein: CASSPWWRSNQPQHF. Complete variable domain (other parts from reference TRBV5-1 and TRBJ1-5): KAGVTQTPRYLIKTRGQQVTLSCSPISGHRSVSWYQQTPGQGLQFLFEYFSETQRNKGNFPGRFSGRQFSNSRSEMNVSTLELGDSALYLCASSPWWRSNQPQHFGDGTRLSIL.